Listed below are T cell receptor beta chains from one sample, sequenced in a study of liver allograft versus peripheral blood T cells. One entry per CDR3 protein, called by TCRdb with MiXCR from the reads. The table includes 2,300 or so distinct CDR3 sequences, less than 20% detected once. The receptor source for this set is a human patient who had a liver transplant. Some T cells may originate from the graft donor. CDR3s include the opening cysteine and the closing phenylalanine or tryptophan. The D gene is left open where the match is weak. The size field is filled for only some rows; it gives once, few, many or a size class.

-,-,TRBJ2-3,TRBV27,CASGARGSTDTQYF,TGTGCCAGCGGGGCCCGGGGGAGCACAGATACGCAGTATTTT
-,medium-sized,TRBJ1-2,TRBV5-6,CASSPAGDGGGYTF,TGTGCCAGCAGCCCTGCGGGGGACGGGGGTGGCTACACCTTC
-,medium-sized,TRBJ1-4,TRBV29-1,CSVGSFGTNEKLFF,TGCAGCGTTGGATCATTCGGAACTAATGAAAAACTGTTTTTT
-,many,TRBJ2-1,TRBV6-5,CASSYSNNNEQFF,TGTGCCAGCAGTTACTCGAACAACAATGAGCAGTTCTTC
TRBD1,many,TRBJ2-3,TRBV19,CASSIHQGVRDTQYF,TGTGCCAGTAGTATCCACCAGGGGGTGAGAGATACGCAGTATTTT
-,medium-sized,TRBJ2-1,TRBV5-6,CASSLGLNINEQFF,TGTGCCAGCAGCTTGGGACTAAATATCAATGAGCAGTTCTTC
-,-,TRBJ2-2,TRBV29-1,CSVEGGEGTGELFF,TGCAGCGTTGAAGGGGGAGAGGGGACCGGGGAGCTGTTTTTT
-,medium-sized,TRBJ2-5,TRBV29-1,CSVGESGGVQETQYF,TGCAGCGTTGGAGAAAGTGGGGGAGTCCAAGAGACCCAGTACTTC
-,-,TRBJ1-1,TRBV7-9,CASSSPGYPEAFF,TGTGCCAGCAGCTCCCCGGGCTACCCTGAAGCTTTCTTT
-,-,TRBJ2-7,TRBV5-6,CASSTEEGQGALYEQYF,TGTGCCAGCAGCACGGAAGAGGGCCAGGGAGCCCTCTACGAGCAGTACTTC
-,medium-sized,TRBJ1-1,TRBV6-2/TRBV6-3,CASSSGNRAFF,TGTGCCAGCAGTTCAGGGAATAGAGCTTTCTTT
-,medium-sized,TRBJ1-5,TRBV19,CASSIQAGSNQPQHF,TGTGCCAGTAGTATACAAGCCGGGAGCAATCAGCCCCAGCATTTT
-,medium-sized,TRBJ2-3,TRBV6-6,CASIQTRTDTQYF,TGTGCCAGCATTCAGACTCGCACAGATACGCAGTATTTT
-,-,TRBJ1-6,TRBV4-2,CASSQDGAPLHF,TGTGCCAGCAGCCAAGATGGGGCACCCCTCCACTTT
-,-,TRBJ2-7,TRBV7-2,CASSYRDTSYEQYF,TGTGCCAGCAGCTACCGGGACACCTCCTACGAGCAGTACTTC
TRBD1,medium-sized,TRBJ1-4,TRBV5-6,CASSKPGQGGEKLFF,TGTGCCAGCAGCAAACCGGGACAGGGGGGTGAAAAACTGTTTTTT
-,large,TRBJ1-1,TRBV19,CASSISTFTEAFF,TGTGCCAGTAGTATATCGACTTTCACTGAAGCTTTCTTT
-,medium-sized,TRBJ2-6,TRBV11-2,CASSFGANVLTF,TGTGCCAGCAGTTTTGGCGCCAACGTCCTGACTTTC
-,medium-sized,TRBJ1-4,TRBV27,CASSFGGPREKLFF,TGTGCCAGCAGTTTTGGAGGGCCGCGGGAAAAACTGTTTTTT
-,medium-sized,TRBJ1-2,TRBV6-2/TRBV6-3,CASTPGYYGYTF,TGTGCCAGCACCCCAGGGTACTATGGCTACACCTTC
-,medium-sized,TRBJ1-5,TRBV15,CATSRGVEQPQHF,TGTGCCACCAGCAGAGGGGTAGAGCAGCCCCAGCATTTT
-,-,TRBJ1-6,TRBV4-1,CASSQDLGRGRSPLHF,TGCGCCAGCAGCCAAGATCTTGGCAGGGGAAGGTCACCCCTCCACTTT
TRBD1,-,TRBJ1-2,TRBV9,CASSPGWGQFNLYGYTF,TGTGCCAGCAGCCCGGGCTGGGGACAGTTTAACCTCTATGGCTACACCTTC
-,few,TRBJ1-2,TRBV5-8,CASSPGRLRYGYTF,TGTGCCAGCAGCCCGGGACGGCTGAGGTATGGCTACACCTTC
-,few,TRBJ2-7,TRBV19,CASSIAEDGSYEQYF,TGTGCCAGTAGTATAGCCGAGGACGGCTCCTACGAGCAGTACTTC
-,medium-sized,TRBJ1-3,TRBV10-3,CAIRPAGSGNTIYF,TGTGCCATCAGACCCGCAGGATCCGGAAACACCATATATTTT
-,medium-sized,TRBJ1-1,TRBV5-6,CASSLAAGFMNTEAFF,TGTGCCAGCAGCTTGGCGGCAGGATTCATGAACACTGAAGCTTTCTTT
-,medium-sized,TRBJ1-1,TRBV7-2,CASSPLGHTEAFF,TGTGCCAGCAGCCCCCTAGGTCACACTGAAGCTTTCTTT
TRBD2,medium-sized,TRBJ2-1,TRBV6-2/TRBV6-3,CASSYPSVSGGPYEQFF,TGTGCCAGCAGTTACCCTTCGGTTAGCGGGGGGCCCTATGAGCAGTTCTTC
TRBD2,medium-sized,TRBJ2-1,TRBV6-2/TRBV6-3,CASSLSGGDYNEQFF,TGTGCCAGCAGCCTCAGCGGGGGGGATTACAATGAGCAGTTCTTC
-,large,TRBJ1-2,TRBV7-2,CASSVTGVWGTYGYTF,TGTGCCAGCAGCGTCACCGGGGTATGGGGGACTTATGGCTACACCTTC
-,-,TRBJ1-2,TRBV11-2,CASSLDSPHGYTF,TGTGCCAGCAGCTTAGACTCACCGCATGGCTACACCTTC